These 8 T cell receptor beta chains were all obtained from the same sample, sequenced in a study of shared clonotypes between healthy human individuals. Generated by immunoSEQ multiplex PCR, the TCRdb table keeps only in-frame clones and is missing some. The repertoire includes fewer than 1.8 million clones, approximately 98.5% of them detected once, and about 0.35% sits in the top ten. Sequenced: naive CD4+ T cells sorted from blood. The subset denotes: CD45RA+ positively selected. These receptors all come from a man aged 30-40 years in good health.

The gene calls are TRBV29-1 and TRBJ2-7; D might be TRBD1 (6 bases). The CDR3 contains 13 residues. Deletions cut 7 bases from V and 4 bases from J, with 17 bases between. Germline V gene data show CDR1 as SQVTM and CDR2 as ANQGSEA. CDR3 in DNA: TGCAGCGCCCGGGACACCATTTCGTACGAGCAGTACTTC. Translated: CSARDTISYEQYF.

The chain recombines TRBV11-2 with TRBJ2-3; D may be TRBD2 (5 bases). V gave up 1 base and J gave up 3 bases, with 11 bases separating them. This CDR3 is 15 amino acids long. Germline V gives CDR1 SGHAT, CDR2 FQNNGV. The CDR3 coding sequence is TGTGCCAGCAGCTTAGGGAGGTCTCTGACAGATACGCAGTATTTT. Translation gives CASSLGRSLTDTQYF. Together with reference TRBV11-2 and TRBJ2-3, the CDR3 gives the full variable domain: EAGVAQSPRYKIIEKRQSVAFWCNPISGHATLYWYQQILGQGPKLLIQFQNNGVVDDSQLPKDRFSAERLKGVDSTLKIQPAKLEDSAVYLCASSLGRSLTDTQYFGPGTRLTVL.

This chain links TRBV14 with TRBJ2-2; tentatively, D is TRBD1 or TRBD2 (6 bases each). CDR1 SGHDN and CDR2 FVKESK come from the germline V gene. Trimming took off 2 bases at V and 5 bases at J, with 15 bases between the two ends. This CDR3 spans 16 amino acids. CDR3 protein: CASSQKEGGATGELFF. In DNA, the CDR3 is TGTGCCAGCAGCCAAAAGGAGGGGGGCGCGACCGGGGAGCTGTTTTTT.

The CDR3 spells CASSPGHKETQYF. The DNA of the CDR3 is TGTGCCAGCTCACCAGGGCACAAAGAGACCCAGTACTTC. The rearrangement links TRBV18 to TRBJ2-5; D remains unclear. The CDR3 contains 13 residues. Germline assignment: CDR1 KGHSH and CDR2 LQKENI. V dropped 2 bases and J dropped 3 bases, with 7 bases sitting between them.

This CDR3 is CASSLVGQGGFGNEQFF. DNA for the CDR3: TGTGCCAGCAGCTTAGTGGGACAAGGGGGGTTTGGCAATGAGCAGTTCTTC. The rearrangement joins TRBV7-2 to TRBJ2-1, with D possibly called TRBD1 or TRBD2 (6 bases each). V was pared by 1 base and J by 6 bases, with 19 bases between. The CDR3 is 17 residues long. Germline CDR1 SGHTA, CDR2 FQGNSA.

This chain uses TRBV6-5 with TRBJ2-3; D gene unclear. CDR1 and CDR2 (germline): MNHEY, SVGAGI. There are 11 residues in the CDR3. V lost 6 bases, J lost 4 bases, and 5 bases lay in between. CDR3 protein: CASRTADTQYF. In DNA, the CDR3 is TGTGCCAGCAGAACCGCAGATACGCAGTATTTT.

The chain uses TRBV7-9 and TRBJ2-7; TRBD1 aligns across 7 bases. V gave up 5 bases and J gave up 9 bases; unmatched junction bases: 13. This CDR3 has 14 residues. Germline lookup yields CDR1 SEHNR and CDR2 FQNEAQ (reference sequence). The CDR3 here is CASSPTGSSRVQYF. CDR3 bases: TGTGCCAGCAGCCCGACAGGGAGCAGTAGGGTGCAGTACTTC.

This chain joins TRBV7-2 and TRBJ2-7; 7 nucleotides line up with TRBD2. Unmatched junction bases numbered 7, after V lost 1 base and J lost 4 bases. Per germline, CDR1 SGHTA and CDR2 FQGNSA. The CDR3 loop spans 15 amino acids. The CDR3 DNA reads TGTGCCAGCAGCTTAGTCCGGGAGGAGGTGTACGAGCAGTACTTC. Its protein product is CASSLVREEVYEQYF.